The 21 T cell receptor beta chains in this list originate from one sample, sequenced in a study of PD-L1 blockade in urothelial cancer. As to time point: peripheral blood 6 weeks after treatment start. Profiling relied on immunoSEQ multiplex PCR, and the TCRdb table lists in-frame clones only, not all of them. This table holds around 69,000 clones, around 90% found once. Here the sequenced sample was PBMCs, taken around atezolizumab (anti-PD-L1) treatment. These receptors were taken from an elderly woman with urothelial cancer.

V gene TRBV18 combines with J gene TRBJ1-5; no clear D. Germline values: CDR1 KGHSH, CDR2 LQKENI. This CDR3 comprises 14 residues. V lost 2 bases, J lost 7 bases, and 12 bases lay in between. CDR3 sequence: CASSPGGSQQPQHF. Written as DNA, the CDR3 is TGTGCCAGCTCACCAGGAGGGTCGCAACAGCCCCAGCATTTT.

The chain employs TRBV10-3 and TRBJ2-7; 11 bases map to TRBD1. In germline, CDR1 is ENHRY, CDR2 SYGVKD. The CDR3 is 15 amino acids. V lost 10 bases and J lost 2; bases outside the gene matches: 10. This chain's CDR3 is CATLIGTGGTYEQYF. The CDR3 nucleotides are TGTGCCACTCTTATAGGGACAGGGGGAACCTACGAGCAGTACTTC.

This clone occurred once. The J gene is TRBJ1-1, the V gene TRBV28; 10 bases align to TRBD1. This CDR3 is built from 15 residues. V lost 5 bases and J lost 1; bases outside the gene matches: 4. Per germline, CDR1 MDHEN and CDR2 SYDVKM. For the CDR3, the DNA is TGTGCCAGCAGTAAGACAGGGGGCGCGAACACTGAAGCTTTCTTT. Protein sequence: CASSKTGGANTEAFF.

CDR3 region: CASSEAGDDTEAFF. The CDR3 nucleotides are TGTGCCAGCAGTGAAGCCGGGGATGACACTGAAGCTTTCTTT. The chain links TRBV6-1 to TRBJ1-1; D not resolved. Trimming left V 0 bases short and J 3 bases short, with 8 bases between. Per the germline V gene, CDR1 is MNHNS and CDR2 is SASEGT. The CDR3 is 14 residues long.

The chain links TRBV25-1 to TRBJ2-1; 9 bases line up with TRBD1. Germline CDR1 MGHDK, CDR2 SYGVNS. There are 14 residues in the CDR3. The V gene end was trimmed by 7 bases and the J gene end by 4 bases; junction bases not matched to a gene: 5. This chain's CDR3 is CASIETGGYNEQFF. The CDR3 DNA follows: TGTGCCAGCATTGAGACAGGGGGTTACAATGAGCAGTTCTTC.

The J gene is TRBJ2-2, the V gene TRBV9; maybe TRBD2 (6 bases). The CDR3 runs 16 residues. Germline assignment: CDR1 SGDLS and CDR2 YYNGEE. Trimming removed 0 bases from V and 5 bases from J, with 14 bases in between. The CDR3 coding sequence is TGTGCCAGCAGCGTAGGGTCCATAGCGGCGACCGGGGAGCTGTTTTTT. Translated, it gives CASSVGSIAATGELFF.

The V call is TRBV5-6, the J call TRBJ2-6; possible D gene TRBD2, 6 bases. The germline CDR1 and CDR2 sequences are SGHDT and YYEEEE. V lost 7 bases and J lost 4, with 15 bases in between. This CDR3 has 15 amino acids. This CDR3 is CASSKEGAGANVLTF. DNA of the CDR3: TGTGCCAGCTCCAAGGAGGGTGCCGGGGCCAACGTCCTGACTTTC.

The rearrangement joins TRBV7-2 to TRBJ2-1; possibly TRBD2 for D (5 bases). CDR3 size: 14 residues. Germline lookup yields CDR1 SGHTA and CDR2 FQGNSA. Trimming took 4 bases from V and 6 from J, leaving 13 bases between them. The CDR3 reads CASSSLGEANEQFF. DNA for the CDR3: TGTGCCAGCAGCTCCCTCGGGGAAGCCAATGAGCAGTTCTTC.

The chain employs TRBV6-1 and TRBJ2-1, with 14 bases aligning to TRBD2. The V gene end was trimmed by 4 bases and the J gene end by 3 bases; junction bases not matched to a gene: 2. Germline lookup yields CDR1 MNHNS and CDR2 SASEGT. CDR3 length: 16 amino acids. CDR3 loop: CASSGLAGGFYNEQFF. CDR3 sequence (DNA): TGTGCCAGCAGTGGACTAGCGGGAGGGTTCTACAATGAGCAGTTCTTC.

The chain uses TRBV25-1 and TRBJ2-5, with D maybe TRBD2 (5 bases). CDR3 size: 13 residues. Trimming removed 4 bases at V and 4 bases at J, with 10 bases between. Germline CDR1 MGHDK, CDR2 SYGVNS. DNA for the CDR3: TGTGCCAGCAGTGTCACTAGACCAGAGACCCAGTACTTC. Translated: CASSVTRPETQYF.

V is TRBV18 and J is TRBJ2-7, with D possibly being TRBD1 (6 bases). Trimming pared 4 bases from V and 6 bases from J, leaving 10 bases between. The CDR3 is 12 amino acids. Germline V gene lookup returns CDR1 KGHSH and CDR2 LQKENI. CDR3 in DNA: TGTGCCAGCTCACTCAGGGGTGGCGAGCAGTACTTC. Its protein product is CASSLRGGEQYF.

In this sample, this clone turned up a few times. This sequence joins TRBV6-1 and TRBJ1-3; the D is unclear. V lost 5 bases, J lost 4 bases, and 9 bases lay in between. This CDR3 is built from 13 residues. Germline V gene lookup returns CDR1 MNHNS and CDR2 SASEGT. As DNA, the CDR3 is TGTGCCAGCAGTACCCCACAGGGAAACACCATATATTTT. It codes for CASSTPQGNTIYF.

The V call is TRBV21-1, the J call TRBJ1-2; the DNA was not compared with TRBD1, the D call given in the table. TRBV21-1 is reported as a pseudogene. CDR3 length: 15 residues. For the CDR3, the DNA is TGTGCCAGCAGCTCCAGGACAGGGGACTCATCTGGCTACACCTTC. Protein: CASSSRTGDSSGYTF.

V gene TRBV19 combines with J gene TRBJ1-4; the D is unclear. The V gene's germline CDR1 is LNHDA and CDR2 SQIVND (reference sequence). Trimming shortened V by 5 bases and J by 1 base, and 11 bases separated the two germline ends. The CDR3 sequence is 15 residues long. Here the CDR3 reads CASSPFIGTNEKLFF. CDR3 nucleotides: TGTGCCAGTAGTCCGTTCATCGGAACTAATGAAAAACTGTTTTTT.

The gene calls are TRBV6-1 and TRBJ2-1, with D possibly being TRBD1 (5 bases). Germline lookup yields CDR1 MNHNS and CDR2 SASEGT. Trimming shortened V by 10 bases and J by 0 bases, and 13 bases separated the two germline ends. The CDR3 extends over 14 amino acids. The CDR3 reads CATQDISSYNEQFF. CDR3 nucleotides: TGTGCCACCCAGGACATCAGCTCCTACAATGAGCAGTTCTTC.

The chain combines TRBV2 with TRBJ1-1, with D tentatively TRBD1 (6 bases). V gave up 4 bases and J gave up 5 bases, with 20 bases separating them. Per germline, CDR1 SNHLY and CDR2 FYNNEI. The CDR3 length is 16 residues. Written as DNA, the CDR3 is TGTGCCAGCAGTGCGCAGAAGCAGGGGCTCGGAACTGAAGCTTTCTTT. Encoded protein: CASSAQKQGLGTEAFF.

This sequence joins TRBV9 and TRBJ2-3; D remains ambiguous. Germline V lookup: CDR1 SGDLS, CDR2 YYNGEE. The CDR3 extends over 12 amino acids. Between the trimmed V and J ends, which lost 0 bases and 6 bases, there was a span of 5 bases. The CDR3 region has the DNA TGTGCCAGCAGCGTAGTCTATGATACGCAGTATTTT. Translation: CASSVVYDTQYF.

This clone came up once. The V gene is TRBV5-5, the J gene TRBJ2-7, with 8 bases identical to TRBD2. The germline V gene encodes CDR1 SGHKS and CDR2 YYEKEE (reference sequence). The CDR3 is made up of 14 amino acids. V lost 0 bases to trimming and J lost 5 bases; unmatched junction nucleotides: 4. This CDR3 is CASSLVAGSHEQYF. The CDR3 bases are TGTGCCAGCAGCTTGGTAGCGGGATCCCACGAGCAGTACTTC. The complete variable domain, with remaining parts taken from reference TRBV5-5 and TRBJ2-7, reads DAGVTQSPTHLIKTRGQQVTLRCSPISGHKSVSWYQQVLGQGPQFIFQYYEKEERGRGNFPDRFSARQFPNYSSELNVNALLLGDSALYLCASSLVAGSHEQYFGPGTRLTVT.

The sample holds one count of this clone. J is TRBJ2-1 and V is TRBV18, with 7 bases aligning to TRBD2. Germline trimming cut 0 bases from V and 4 bases from J; bases unmatched to any gene: 9. This CDR3 has 17 amino acids. The germline gives CDR1 KGHSH, CDR2 LQKENI. CDR3 sequence reads: CASSPPRGSPLYNEQFF. CDR3 nucleotides: TGTGCCAGCTCACCACCACGCGGGAGCCCCCTTTACAATGAGCAGTTCTTC. Variable domain in full (rest from reference TRBV18 and TRBJ2-1): NAGVMQNPRHLVRRRGQEARLRCSPMKGHSHVYWYRQLPEEGLKFMVYLQKENIIDESGMPKERFSAEFPKEGPSILRIQQVVRGDSAAYFCASSPPRGSPLYNEQFFGPGTRLTVL.

The sample holds a few counts of this clone. The J gene is TRBJ1-2, the V gene TRBV5-1, with TRBD1 matching over 8 bases. V lost 5 bases to trimming and J lost 4 bases; unmatched junction nucleotides: 1. CDR3 length: 12 residues. Germline CDR1 and CDR2: SGHRS and YFSETQ. The CDR3 spells CASSTGGYGYTF. The CDR3 region has the DNA TGCGCCAGCAGTACAGGGGGCTATGGCTACACCTTC.

This rearrangement joins TRBV2 to TRBJ2-7; TRBD1 aligns across 9 bases. Looked up from germline, CDR1 is SNHLY and CDR2 is FYNNEI. V was clipped by 3 bases and J by 6 bases; unmatched bases: 6. This CDR3 contains 14 residues. The CDR3 region has the DNA TGTGCCAGCAGTGATGGGACAGGGCAAGGCGAGCAGTACTTC. Its translation is CASSDGTGQGEQYF. Based on the CDR3 plus reference TRBV2 and TRBJ2-7, the full variable domain is EPEVTQTPSHQVTQMGQEVILRCVPISNHLYFYWYRQILGQKVEFLVSFYNNEISEKSEIFDDQFSVERPDGSNFTLKIRSTKLEDSAMYFCASSDGTGQGEQYFGPGTRLTVT.